These 26 T cell receptor beta chains came from one sample sequenced in a study of tumor-infiltrating lymphocytes in primary liver carcinoma. Researchers generated TCR beta cDNA from approximately 520 ng of total RNA, relying on a constant-region primer. Slightly modified ARM-PCR, run as three nested multiplex PCR rounds, produced the TCR beta libraries. The first two PCR rounds, nine to ten cycles each, used TRBV1-TRBV30 forward primers and a C-beta reverse primer. TCRdb reprocessed the multiplex PCR reads with MiXCR, giving one entry per CDR3 protein. Here the sample spans approximately 300,000 distinct CDR3 sequences, less than 75% being singletons. They got blood RNA out of unsorted whole blood and also pulled out germline DNA. Sequencing was done on a sample of peripheral blood. These receptors all come from a man aged 40-49 years with primary liver carcinoma and hepatitis B virus infection.

The chain has TRBV5-4 and TRBJ2-3, with 12 bases that match TRBD2. This CDR3 has 17 amino acids. Germline V gene sequence: CDR1 SGHNT, CDR2 YYREEE (reference sequence). Trimming took 3 bases from V and 5 from J; bases not matched to a gene: 10. The DNA of the CDR3 is TGTGCCAGCAGCTGTTGGACTAGCGGGATAATAGGAGATACGCAGTATTTT. It encodes CASSCWTSGIIGDTQYF.

On this clonotype itself: A clone one base away is much larger, so this may be a read error. V usage is TRBV5-6 and J usage is TRBJ2-1; no definite D call. Trimming left V 1 base short and J 8 bases short, with 10 bases between. There are 13 residues in the CDR3. Germline values: CDR1 SGHDT, CDR2 YYEEEE. CDR3 sequence: CASSLSVRDEQFF. In DNA form, the CDR3 reads TGTGCCAGCAGCTTGTCGGTTAGGGATGAGCAGTTCTTC. The whole variable domain, filled in from reference TRBV5-6 and TRBJ2-1, reads DAGVTQSPTHLIKTRGQQVTLRCSPKSGHDTVSWYQQALGQGPQFIFQYYEEEERQRGNFPDRFSGHQFPNYSSELNVNALLLGDSALYLCASSLSVRDEQFFGPGTRLTVL.

In the case of this clonotype: It may be a read error: a sequence one base away is much more abundant. The rearrangement links TRBV4-3 to TRBJ2-7; D perhaps matches TRBD2 (5 bases). Germline V CDR1 and CDR2: LGHNA, YSLEER. CDR3 length equals 14 residues. The chain's CDR3 is CASSQLSDHYGQYF. The CDR3 DNA sequence: TGCGCCAGCAGCCAGCTTAGCGACCACTACGGGCAGTACTTC.

To note about this clonotype: This sequence may be a read error, since a much larger clone differs from it by one base. This rearrangement joins TRBV12-3 or TRBV12-4 to TRBJ2-1; 8 bases agree with TRBD1. J lost 9 bases, V lost 7 bases, and 8 bases had no gene match. The CDR3 extends over 13 amino acids. The CDR3 DNA reads as TGTGCCAGCAATTCACAGGGGGTTGGTGAGCAGTTCTTC. Its translation is CASNSQGVGEQFF.

The V gene is TRBV11-1, the J gene TRBJ2-1; D is possibly TRBD2 (6 bases). From germline, CDR1 is SGHAT and CDR2 FQDESV (reference sequence). The ends were cut back, 9 bases at V and 10 bases at J, with 19 bases in the middle. The CDR3 covers 13 residues. The CDR3 sequence is CASNPQREYEQFF. The CDR3 DNA follows: TGTGCCAGTAACCCCCAACGGGAGTACGAGCAGTTCTTC.

This clonotype has only a few counts. This sequence joins TRBV7-9 and TRBJ2-5; no clear D gene. Germline CDR1 SEHNR, CDR2 FQNEAQ (reference sequence). V was cut by 2 bases and J by 4 bases, with 17 bases left in between. This CDR3 spans 16 amino acids. CDR3 loop: CASSLIGQELRETQYF. The CDR3 nucleotides are TGTGCCAGCAGCTTAATTGGGCAGGAATTGAGAGAGACCCAGTACTTC. The full variable domain, its missing parts supplied by reference TRBV7-9 and TRBJ2-5, is DTGVSQNPRHKITKRGQNVTFRCDPISEHNRLYWYRQTLGQGPEFLTYFQNEAQLEKSRLLSDRFSAERPKGSFSTLEIQRTEQGDSAMYLCASSLIGQELRETQYFGPGTRLLVL.

This clonotype was recorded a few times. This chain joins TRBV11-2 and TRBJ1-2, with D unclear. This CDR3 region has 13 residues. Looked up from germline, CDR1 is SGHAT and CDR2 is FQNNGV. V lost 3 bases and J 6 bases, leaving 11 bases between the germline ends. CDR3 sequence (DNA): TGTGCCAGCAGCTTGAGGGAGTCAGATGGCTACACCTTC. It yields the protein CASSLRESDGYTF. Together with reference TRBV11-2 and TRBJ1-2, the CDR3 gives the full variable domain: EAGVAQSPRYKIIEKRQSVAFWCNPISGHATLYWYQQILGQGPKLLIQFQNNGVVDDSQLPKDRFSAERLKGVDSTLKIQPAKLEDSAVYLCASSLRESDGYTFGSGTRLTVV.

Regarding this clonotype: This clone may be a read error of a much larger clone one base away. This rearrangement joins TRBV4-2 to TRBJ2-1; TRBD1 agrees at 7 bases. Germline V CDR1 and CDR2: LGHNA, YNFKEQ. The CDR3 sequence is 13 residues long. CDR3 in amino acids: CASSQDLGTAYVF. Written as DNA, the CDR3 is TGTGCCAGCAGCCAAGATCTTGGGACAGCCTATGTCTTC.

V usage is TRBV19 and J usage is TRBJ1-2, with TRBD1 identical over 7 bases. With V trimmed by 5 bases and J by 2 bases, 2 bases remained unmatched. CDR1 is LNHDA, CDR2 SQIVND, per germline (reference sequence). The CDR3 covers 13 residues. CDR3 residues: CASSEQGNYGYTF. The CDR3 DNA is TGTGCCAGTAGTGAACAGGGGAACTATGGCTACACCTTC.

On this clonotype itself: The junction differs from germline at one of its ends, possibly a read error. The V call is TRBV11-2, the J call TRBJ2-7; either TRBD1 or TRBD2 may fit D (5 bases each). Germline V gene sequence: CDR1 SGHAT, CDR2 FQNNGV. CDR3 length: 11 residues. CDR3 in DNA: TGTGCCAGCAGCGTAAGACTGGGGACCAGCTTC. It is translated as CASSVRLGTSF.

Note on this clonotype: A much larger clone sits a single nucleotide away, making a read error possible. The chain has TRBV4-3 and TRBJ2-7; 8 bases are a match to TRBD2. The CDR3 totals 16 residues. CDR1 and CDR2 from the germline V gene are LGHNA and YSLEER. The CDR3 region is CAGSQAGREEPYEQYF. The CDR3 DNA is TGCGCCGGCAGCCAAGCGGGGCGGGAGGAGCCCTACGAGCAGTACTTC.

The table lists this clonotype with a count of one. This may arise from a read error, as a much more abundant clone is one base away. V and J are TRBV29-1 and TRBJ2-1; 12 bases line up with TRBD2. The V gene's germline CDR1 is SQVTM and CDR2 ANQGSEA. The CDR3 covers 15 residues. The chain's CDR3 is CSGQASGRAFGEHFF. The CDR3 DNA reads TGCAGCGGACAAGCTAGCGGGAGGGCCTTTGGTGAGCACTTCTTC.

This clonotype was observed many times. The V gene is TRBV29-1, the J gene TRBJ1-1; no clear D gene. The CDR3 totals 15 residues. The V end was cut by 4 bases, the J end by 0 bases, with 15 bases between. The germline CDR1 and CDR2 sequences are SQVTM and ANQGSEA. The CDR3 sequence: CSVATPLDMNTEAFF. The CDR3 region has the DNA TGCAGCGTTGCGACGCCTTTGGATATGAACACTGAAGCTTTCTTT.

V gene TRBV4-3 combines with J gene TRBJ2-1; TRBD2 might be the D (6 bases). Trimming stripped 6 bases from V and 9 bases from J, with 15 bases between. This CDR3 is 13 amino acids long. Germline-derived CDR1 and CDR2 are LGHNA and YSLEER. This chain's CDR3 is CASRQTEGSEQFF. In DNA, the CDR3 is TGCGCCAGCAGGCAAACGGAGGGGAGTGAGCAGTTCTTC.

This chain joins TRBV5-6 and TRBJ2-1; TRBD2 agrees at 12 bases. The CDR3 spans 17 residues. Germline CDR1 is SGHDT and CDR2 is YYEEEE. The J segment lost 4 bases and the V segment lost 1 base, leaving 6 bases of the junction unmatched. The CDR3, as DNA: TGTGCCAGCAGCTTGTTGACTAGCGGGAGCCTATACAATGAGCAGTTCTTC. Its protein is CASSLLTSGSLYNEQFF.

Points on this clonotype: At one of its ends the junction is not consistent with the germline gene, which may arise from a read error. This chain joins TRBV28 and TRBJ2-2, with 7 bases aligning to TRBD2. CDR1 is MDHEN, CDR2 SYDVKM, per germline. The length of the CDR3 is 15 residues. The CDR3: CASSKAGTNTEELFF. The CDR3, as DNA: TGTGCCAGCAGTAAAGCGGGGACGAACACCGAGGAGCTGTTTTTT.

About this clonotype itself: A read error may explain this, as a much larger clone is one base away. J is TRBJ2-2 and V is TRBV12-3 or TRBV12-4; D may be TRBD1 (6 bases). This CDR3 is 15 amino acids long. In DNA form, the CDR3 reads TGTGCCAGCAGCCGGACAGCGACGAACATCGGGGAGCTGTTTTTT. The encoded protein is CASSRTATNIGELFF.

The J gene is TRBJ2-7, the V gene TRBV28; D is undetermined. Deletions cut 7 bases from V and 6 bases from J, with 16 bases between. The CDR3 loop spans 13 amino acids. Looked up from germline, CDR1 is MDHEN and CDR2 is SYDVKM. The CDR3 nucleotides read TGTGCCAGCACTCCTTCGGGTTTCGGCGAGCAGTACTTC. It codes for CASTPSGFGEQYF.

A remark on this clonotype: Just one base apart from a much larger clone, this may be a read error. The chain is built from TRBV7-8 and TRBJ2-5, with D possibly matching TRBD2 (6 bases). Germline loops: CDR1 SGHVS, CDR2 FQNEAQ. The CDR3 has 14 amino acids. The CDR3 region is CPSSLGGRQETQYF. The CDR3 region has the DNA TGTCCCAGCAGCTTGGGAGGACGGCAAGAGACCCAGTACTTC.

This clonotype has at least ten counts. The chain is built from TRBV29-1 and TRBJ2-3; a possible D gene is TRBD1 (6 bases). The germline V gene has CDR1 SQVTM and CDR2 ANQGSEA. Trimming cost V 3 bases and J 6 bases, with 10 bases left between them. The CDR3 consists of 12 residues. The CDR3 loop reads CSVDVGADTQYF. Written as DNA, the CDR3 is TGCAGCGTTGATGTGGGGGCCGATACGCAGTATTTT.

Details on this clonotype: Its ends do not fully match the called genes, so a read error is possible. V gene TRBV11-1 combines with J gene TRBJ2-1, with no clear D. CDR1 and CDR2 from the germline V gene are SGHAT and FQDESV (reference sequence). This CDR3 region has 14 residues. The CDR3 region has the DNA TGTGCCAGCAGCAGAACGACAAAATACAATGAGCAGTCCTTC. Translating it yields CASSRTTKYNEQSF.

Comment on this clonotype: The CDR3 ends on some other residue instead of the conserved phenylalanine or tryptophan, so this is likely a read error. This chain uses TRBV6-2 or TRBV6-3 with TRBJ2-7; 14 positions agree with TRBD2. Germline V gives CDR1 MNHEY, CDR2 SVGEGT. This CDR3 spans 22 amino acids. V shed 2 bases, J shed 6 bases, and the junction held 24 bases outside the gene matches. CDR3 DNA: TGTGCCAGCAGTTACCCCTTACGAAGGAGGGGAAGACTAGCGGGAGGGCCGTCCGAGCAGTACTTA. Protein product: CASSYPLRRRGRLAGGPSEQYL.

On this clonotype itself: At one of its ends the junction is not consistent with the germline gene, which may arise from a read error. The J gene is TRBJ1-3, the V gene TRBV6-6; possible D gene TRBD1, 5 bases. CDR1 and CDR2 (germline): MNHNY, SVGAGI (reference sequence). This CDR3 is 14 amino acids long. For the CDR3, the DNA is TGTGCCAGCAGGTCCGACAGATGTGGAAGCACCATATATTTT. Protein: CASRSDRCGSTIYF.

The chain carries TRBV18 and TRBJ2-3; D unresolved. The CDR3 contains 12 residues. CDR1 is KGHSH, CDR2 LQKENI, per germline. Trimming stripped 2 bases from V and 4 bases from J, with 4 bases between. The DNA of the CDR3 is TGTGCCAGCTCACCATTCCCAGATACGCAGTATTTT. Translating it yields CASSPFPDTQYF.

This chain links TRBV7-9 with TRBJ2-5, with D hard to call. The V end was cut by 1 base, the J end by 3 bases, with 6 bases between. In germline, CDR1 is SEHNR, CDR2 FQNEAQ (reference sequence). The CDR3 has 13 amino acids. CDR3 amino acids: CASSLGLEETQYF. CDR3 DNA: TGTGCCAGCAGCTTAGGACTTGAAGAGACCCAGTACTTC. The complete variable domain, with remaining parts taken from reference TRBV7-9 and TRBJ2-5, reads DTGVSQNPRHKITKRGQNVTFRCDPISEHNRLYWYRQTLGQGPEFLTYFQNEAQLEKSRLLSDRFSAERPKGSFSTLEIQRTEQGDSAMYLCASSLGLEETQYFGPGTRLLVL.

Remarks on this clonotype: A read error is likely, as this CDR3 ends without the conserved phenylalanine or tryptophan. CDR3 bases: TGTGCCAGCAGCCTCCGGACAGGGACTAATGAAAAACTGTTTCTT. Translating it yields CASSLRTGTNEKLFL. This chain links TRBV5-4 with TRBJ1-4; 8 bases are shared with TRBD1. V shed 4 bases, J shed 2 bases, and the junction held 4 bases outside the gene matches. This CDR3 spans 15 amino acids. Germline values: CDR1 SGHNT, CDR2 YYREEE (reference sequence).